The 5 T cell receptor beta chains below all came from one sample that was sequenced in a study of shared clonotypes between healthy human individuals. The table came from immunoSEQ multiplex PCR; TCRdb's copy has only in-frame clones and leaves some out. The sample lists some 630,000 clones; approximately 96% were seen once. It was CD45RO-negative cells, positively selected for CCR7, that made up naive CD8 cells, with terminally differentiated effector memory CD45RA+ cells excluded. Sequenced: naive CD8+ T cells sorted from blood. The receptors stem from a woman aged 25 to 39 in good health.

V usage is TRBV2 and J usage is TRBJ2-7; D unclear. Germline V lookup: CDR1 SNHLY, CDR2 FYNNEI. With 4 bases removed from V and 2 bases from J, the gap between germline ends came to 12 bases. The CDR3 spans 14 residues. The CDR3 nucleotides read TGTGCCAGCAGTGGAGAACCTAATACCTACGAGCAGTACTTC. Amino acids: CASSGEPNTYEQYF.

This chain connects TRBV4-2 to TRBJ2-7; D possibly corresponds to TRBD2 (6 bases). With 4 bases removed from V and 0 bases from J, the gap between germline ends came to 13 bases. In germline, CDR1 is LGHNA, CDR2 YNFKEQ. The CDR3 has 15 amino acids. The CDR3 loop reads CASSPDSGGSYEQYF. For the CDR3, the DNA is TGTGCCAGCAGCCCAGATAGCGGCGGCTCCTACGAGCAGTACTTC.

The genes are TRBV2 and TRBJ2-7; D remains ambiguous. Trimming cost V 1 base and J 2 bases, with 12 bases left between them. The CDR3 runs to 15 residues. The germline gives CDR1 SNHLY, CDR2 FYNNEI. This chain's CDR3 is CASSEVPLTPYEQYF. The CDR3 DNA is TGTGCCAGCAGTGAAGTGCCATTGACCCCCTACGAGCAGTACTTC.

This clone was observed a few times. V and J are TRBV27 and TRBJ1-1, with 7 bases fitting TRBD1. Unmatched junction bases numbered 6, after V lost 6 bases and J lost 5 bases. Germline-derived CDR1 and CDR2 are MNHEY and SMNVEV (reference sequence). The CDR3 extends over 13 amino acids. Here the CDR3 DNA reads TGTGCCAGCAGGGAGACAGGGTTAACTGAAGCTTTCTTT. The encoded protein is CASRETGLTEAFF.

There are a few counts of this clone. The chain couples TRBV21-1 to TRBJ2-1; the D segment call TRBD1 is taken from the table without a DNA check. TRBV21-1 is a known pseudogene. This CDR3 is built from 16 residues. CDR3 in DNA: TGTGCCAGCAGCGGATGTTTGCAGGGGATGACCAATGAGCAGTTCTTC. Translated: CASSGCLQGMTNEQFF.